The rows below give T cell receptor beta chains drawn from one sample of a study of blood T cell repertoires in COVID-19. The table came from immunoSEQ multiplex PCR; TCRdb's copy has only in-frame clones and leaves some out. The data contain 20,000 to 30,000 clones, more than 75% of them singletons. The material sequenced was peripheral blood. Source of these receptors: a man aged 50 to 60 with active COVID-19. Both conserved end residues are part of each CDR3. D genes are given only for firm matches. Rows give clone size only sometimes, using once, few, many, or a class for an expanded clone.

size,J,D,V,DNA,CDR3
few,TRBJ1-2,.,TRBV6-2/TRBV6-3,TGTGCCAGCAGTTACGGGCGGGGAGCTAACTATGGCTACACCTTC,CASSYGRGANYGYTF
once,TRBJ2-1,.,TRBV1,TGCACCAGCAGCCAAGACCCTAGCGGGAGCCGCAATGAGCAGTTCTTC,CTSSQDPSGSRNEQFF
.,TRBJ2-7,.,TRBV11-3,TGTGCCAGCAGCTTATCAGGGGGGACACTTAAACTTATCTACGAGCAGTACTTC,CASSLSGGTLKLIYEQYF
.,TRBJ2-7,.,TRBV7-5,TGTGCCAGAAGCCCTACTACGTCAACTAGCGGGCCTCACGAGCAGTACTTC,CARSPTTSTSGPHEQYF
.,TRBJ2-7,.,TRBV18,TGTGCCAGCTCACCGGCCGTATTCCCCTACGAGCAGTACTTC,CASSPAVFPYEQYF
.,TRBJ2-7,TRBD1,TRBV19,TGTGCCAGTCGAAGAACGGGACAGGGGATCTACGAGCAGTACTTC,CASRRTGQGIYEQYF
.,TRBJ2-1,TRBD2,TRBV24-1,TGTGCCACCAGTGATCCGGCTAGCGGGGAGAAGTTTCAGTTCTTC,CATSDPASGEKFQFF
.,TRBJ2-2,TRBD2,TRBV19,TGTGCCAGTACCGGGACTAGCGGCACCGGGGAGCTGTTTTTT,CASTGTSGTGELFF
.,TRBJ2-5,TRBD2,TRBV11-3,TGTGCCAGCAGCTTACGAAGCGGGGGGGGGCAAGAGACCCAGTACTTC,CASSLRSGGGQETQYF
.,TRBJ2-1,TRBD2,TRBV3-1/TRBV3-2,TGTGCCAGCAGCCAACCCGGGACTACCCGCAATGAGCAGTTCTTC,CASSQPGTTRNEQFF
.,TRBJ2-5,TRBD1,TRBV24-1,TGTGCCACCAGTAGAAGGGCAGGGGGCCGGGAGACCCAGTACTTC,CATSRRAGGRETQYF
few,TRBJ1-3,TRBD1,TRBV7-2,TGTGCCAGCAGCCGCTCGACAGGGCTCGGAAACACCATATATTTT,CASSRSTGLGNTIYF
.,TRBJ2-3,.,TRBV7-7,TGTGCCAGCAGCCGAGTTCGCACAGATACGCAGTATTTT,CASSRVRTDTQYF
.,TRBJ2-3,TRBD2,TRBV6-2/TRBV6-3,TGTGCCAGCAGTTCGATCACTAGCGGGGGGCCCTCCACAGATACGCAGTATTTT,CASSSITSGGPSTDTQYF
.,TRBJ2-7,.,TRBV18,TGTGCCAGCTCACTCTCCGGGGGCTACGAGCAGTACTTC,CASSLSGGYEQYF
.,TRBJ1-1,.,TRBV10-3,TGTGCCATCAGTGAGGTCATGAACACTGAAGCTTTCTTT,CAISEVMNTEAFF
.,TRBJ2-7,TRBD2,TRBV5-5,TGTGCCAGCAGCTTTATTAGCGGGAACGAGCAGTACTTC,CASSFISGNEQYF
.,TRBJ2-6,.,TRBV28,TGTGCCAGCAGTTTAATGGAGACCTCTGGGGCCAACGTCCTGACTTTC,CASSLMETSGANVLTF
.,TRBJ2-5,TRBD2,TRBV4-2,TGTGCCAGCAGCCGGACTAGCGGGGATCAAGAGACCCAGTACTTC,CASSRTSGDQETQYF
.,TRBJ2-7,.,TRBV2,TGTGCCAGCAGTTCTACTAGCCTGCAAGGCGAGCAGTACTTC,CASSSTSLQGEQYF
few,TRBJ2-7,.,TRBV7-9,TGTGCCAGCAGCTTACTAAGGACAGAGGGCGACTACGAGCAGTACTTC,CASSLLRTEGDYEQYF
.,TRBJ2-2,.,TRBV28,TGTGCCAGCGGAAGGGAAAGCGGGACCGGGGAGCTGTTTTTT,CASGRESGTGELFF
.,TRBJ2-3,.,TRBV28,TGTGCCAGCAGTTTAAGAACGGGAGCGCGCACAGATACGCAGTATTTT,CASSLRTGARTDTQYF
.,TRBJ2-7,TRBD1,TRBV27,TGTGCCAGCAGTAGGACGGGACAGCCTGCCTACGAGCAGTACTTC,CASSRTGQPAYEQYF
.,TRBJ2-2,.,TRBV25-1,TGTGCCAGCAGTGGTAGGAGAGTCGACCGGGAGAACACCGGGGAGCTGTTTTTT,CASSGRRVDRENTGELFF
.,TRBJ2-7,.,TRBV11-3,TGTGCCAGCAGCTCCGACAGGAATGACGAGCAGTACTTC,CASSSDRNDEQYF
.,TRBJ2-7,TRBD1,TRBV14,TGTGCCAGCAGGAGAACAGGGGCTAGCGAGCAGTACTTC,CASRRTGASEQYF
few,TRBJ1-2,.,TRBV30,TGTGCCTGGAGCTGGGAGGGGGGCTACACCTTC,CAWSWEGGYTF
.,TRBJ2-1,TRBD1,TRBV10-3,TGTGCCATCAGTGAAACGGGACAGGGAGGAAGTGGGCAGTTCTTC,CAISETGQGGSGQFF
few,TRBJ1-6,TRBD1,TRBV5-1,TGCGCCAGCAGCAGGACAGGAAACTCACCCCTCCACTTT,CASSRTGNSPLHF
.,TRBJ2-3,TRBD2,TRBV3-1/TRBV3-2,TGTGCCAGCACCCCAAATACTCCTAGCGGGACCTACACAGATACGCAGTATTTT,CASTPNTPSGTYTDTQYF
few,TRBJ1-1,TRBD1,TRBV4-3,TGCGCCAGCAGCCAGGAGGACAGGAGGGGGGAAGCTTTCTTT,CASSQEDRRGEAFF
medium-sized,TRBJ2-7,TRBD2,TRBV5-4,TGTGCCAGCAGCTTCCCGGGAGGGAGGGTCGACGAGCAGTACTTC,CASSFPGGRVDEQYF
.,TRBJ2-2,TRBD2,TRBV4-2,TGTGCCAGCAGCCAAGTTTCAGGGTTCCTATCTAGCGGGAAAAACACCGGGGAGCTGTTTTTT,CASSQVSGFLSSGKNTGELFF
.,TRBJ2-6,.,TRBV10-3,TGTGCCATCACGACAGGCGTGCCCTCTGGGGCCAACGTCCTGACTTTC,CAITTGVPSGANVLTF
once,TRBJ2-7,.,TRBV11-3,TGTGCCAGCAGCTTTACCCTACGGGGGGCCACTCCTAACGAGCAGTACTTC,CASSFTLRGATPNEQYF
.,TRBJ1-3,.,TRBV7-2,TGTGCCAGCAGCTTAGGTGCCGGCTCTGGAAACACCATATATTTT,CASSLGAGSGNTIYF
.,TRBJ2-7,TRBD1,TRBV5-1,TGCGCCAGCAGCTTGCCCAGGACAGGAACCTACGAGCAGTACTTC,CASSLPRTGTYEQYF
.,TRBJ2-7,.,TRBV9,TGTGCCAGCAGCGTAGCAGAGGGCCGCGAGCAGTACTTC,CASSVAEGREQYF
few,TRBJ1-1,.,TRBV30,TGTGCCTGGAGTGCCCCCTCCCTAAACAGGGTGGGCGTCTTGGACACTGAAGCTTTCTTT,CAWSAPSLNRVGVLDTEAFF
.,TRBJ2-2,.,TRBV18,TGTGCCAGCTCACGGGGAGTTCAGGCCGGGGAGCTGTTTTTT,CASSRGVQAGELFF
.,TRBJ2-1,TRBD1,TRBV7-6,TGTGCCAGCAGCTTAGTGGGACAGGGCATCCATGAGCAGTTCTTC,CASSLVGQGIHEQFF
.,TRBJ1-2,TRBD1,TRBV5-1,TGCGCCAGCAGCTTGGACTTGGGACAGGGGAATGGCTACACCTTC,CASSLDLGQGNGYTF
.,TRBJ2-1,TRBD2,TRBV4-3,TGCGCCAGCAGCCAGCAAGCGGGAGGATTCTCCTACAATGAGCAGTTCTTC,CASSQQAGGFSYNEQFF
.,TRBJ2-3,.,TRBV28,TGTGCCAGCAGTGCCCCCCGGGGAGGCACAGATACGCAGTATTTT,CASSAPRGGTDTQYF
.,TRBJ1-5,.,TRBV19,TGTGCCAGTAGTACTTCCCACAGGGCCACGGTGGGGAATCAGCCCCAGCATTTT,CASSTSHRATVGNQPQHF
.,TRBJ2-2,.,TRBV24-1,TGTGCCACCAGTGGTATCTGGAACACCGGGGAGCTGTTTTTT,CATSGIWNTGELFF